This T cell receptor (beta chain) was identified in a study of cytomegalovirus exposure and HLA in healthy donors. This CDR3 region has 14 residues. CDR1 is SGHTA and CDR2 is FQGNSA in the germline V gene. Trimming removed 6 bases from V and 7 bases from J, with 18 bases in between. The PCR was carried out with 60 Vbeta primers and 13 Jbeta primers. The assay was immunoSEQ multiplex PCR, and TCRdb's table has in-frame clones only and misses some. This sample yields 110,000 to 150,000 clones, of which over 60% are seen a single time; over 2% belongs to the top ten. The material sequenced was PBMCs. V gene TRBV7-2 combines with J gene TRBJ1-1, with a tentative D call TRBD1 (6 bases). The receptor's source is a man aged 35-49 years in good health and CMV-seronegative. The CDR3 DNA follows: TGTGCCAGCAGAGGGACAAGGGGATTGGGTGAAGCTTTCTTT. It is translated as CASRGTRGLGEAFF.